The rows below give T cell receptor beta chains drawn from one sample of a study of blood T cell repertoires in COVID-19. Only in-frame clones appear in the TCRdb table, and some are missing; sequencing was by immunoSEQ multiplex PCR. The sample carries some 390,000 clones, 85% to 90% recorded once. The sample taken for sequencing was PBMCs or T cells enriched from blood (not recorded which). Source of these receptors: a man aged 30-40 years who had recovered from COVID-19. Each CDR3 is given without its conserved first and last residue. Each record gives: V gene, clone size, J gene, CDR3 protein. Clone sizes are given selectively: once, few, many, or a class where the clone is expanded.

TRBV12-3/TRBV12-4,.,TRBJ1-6,ASSLRLLSPLH
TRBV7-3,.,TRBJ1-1,ASSLTPFEAEAF
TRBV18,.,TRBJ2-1,ASSPGLAGYNEQF
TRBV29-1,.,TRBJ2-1,SVEGGQGFNNEQF
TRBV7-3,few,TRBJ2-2,ASSQEGGDGRELF
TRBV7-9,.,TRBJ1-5,ASSWGQGNQPQH
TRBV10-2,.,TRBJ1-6,ASSETGSSYNSPLH
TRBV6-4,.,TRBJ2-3,ASSLNGGSTDTQY
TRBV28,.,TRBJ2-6,ASSFGSVGANVLT
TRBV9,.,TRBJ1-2,ASSAGFNYGYT
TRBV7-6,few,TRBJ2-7,ASSTMGGAYEQY
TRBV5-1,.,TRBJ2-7,ASSAGQESYEQY
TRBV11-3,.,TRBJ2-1,ASSLEGLAGDEQF
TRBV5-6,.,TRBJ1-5,ASSYRQGGQPQH
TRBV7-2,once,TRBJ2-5,ASSLERRQIETQY
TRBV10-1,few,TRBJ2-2,ASSDPNPSGSLTGELF
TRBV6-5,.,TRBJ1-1,ASSYMGGMNTEAF
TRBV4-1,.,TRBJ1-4,ASSHKGTGREKLF
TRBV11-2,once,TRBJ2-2,ASSWNSGANTGELF
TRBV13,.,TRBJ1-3,ASSPGLGPIY
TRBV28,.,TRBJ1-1,ASNLPGGAGEAF
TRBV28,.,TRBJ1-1,ASSSQSGGRGEAF
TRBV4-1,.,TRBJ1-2,ASSHAPAQGLGGYT
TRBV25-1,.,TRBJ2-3,ASISARTQY
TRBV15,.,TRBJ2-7,ATSRDNTASYEQY
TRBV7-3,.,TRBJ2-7,ASSSGTGAVEQY
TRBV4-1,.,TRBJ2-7,ASSQGLAGRYEQY
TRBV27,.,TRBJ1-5,ASSGGRGDQPQH
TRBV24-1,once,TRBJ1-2,ATSSTGKGYT
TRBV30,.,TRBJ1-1,AWSTTDRTTEAF
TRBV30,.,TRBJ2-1,AWSLDRGSYNEQF
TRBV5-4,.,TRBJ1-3,ASSFRQGEGNTIY
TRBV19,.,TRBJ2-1,ASSITSGVVSYNEQF
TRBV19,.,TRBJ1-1,ASSPRGVTEAF
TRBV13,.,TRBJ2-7,ASSLVKGGEQY
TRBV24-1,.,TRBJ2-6,ATSGHTSSGANVLT
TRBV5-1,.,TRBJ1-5,ASSLGEYQPQH
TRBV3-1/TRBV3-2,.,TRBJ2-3,ASSQEGLTDTDTQY
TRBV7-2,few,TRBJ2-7,ASSSSRGQTYEQY
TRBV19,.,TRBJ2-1,ASSKLAGGSYNEQF
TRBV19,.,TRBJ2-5,ASSTTISGQETQY
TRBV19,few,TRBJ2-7,ASSKYSPSLASYEQY
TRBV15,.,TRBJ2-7,ATSRLPAGTYEQY
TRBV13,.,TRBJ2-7,ASSMRLAGSIHEQY
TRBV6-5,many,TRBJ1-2,ASSYQRTGGGYGYT
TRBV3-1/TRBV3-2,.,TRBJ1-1,ASSQEREYLNTKTEAF
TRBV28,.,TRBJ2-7,ASSLVGTGSSYEQY
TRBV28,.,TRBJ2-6,ASSLSSAGANVLT
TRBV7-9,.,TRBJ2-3,ASSSRTSEDTQY
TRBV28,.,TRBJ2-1,ASIPPGYNEQF
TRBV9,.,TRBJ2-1,ASSVVAGEVHEQF
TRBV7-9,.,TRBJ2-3,ASSHKGRGTDTQY
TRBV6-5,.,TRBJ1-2,ASSFTGEAANYGYT
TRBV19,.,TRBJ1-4,ASSGGRQGGNEKLF